This T cell receptor beta chain is from a study of T-cell memory formation after mild COVID-19. Overall study findings and caveats: Clones shrinking from day 15 to 85 showed even CD4/CD8 mixes; later expanders tilted CD4+. Unconfirmed was the SARS-CoV-2 specificity of second-wave clones that peaked on day 37.

This clonotype has more than one count but fewer than ten. Its antigen is undetermined. This CDR3 contains 15 residues. Germline V gives CDR1 MDHEN, CDR2 SYDVKM. With 3 bases clipped from V and 14 bases from J, the junction kept 11 bases outside the gene matches. 5'RACE, which relied on constant-segment primers, yielded TCR alpha and TCR beta cDNA libraries carrying sample barcodes and UMIs. Each CDR3 protein gets one entry after TCRdb re-called the 5' RACE reads with MiXCR. The sample has about 240,000 distinct CDR3 sequences, approximately 9% seen once. The J gene is TRBJ1-6, the V gene TRBV28, with 9 bases identical to TRBD1. The specimen was PBMCs or a T cell subset sorted from them (not recorded which). This clonotype originated in a man between 18 and 35 years old who had mild COVID-19 (a few samples of this study predate the infection). Cell type and time point are not known. CDR3 coding DNA: TGTGCCAGCAGTTTCACAGGGGGCGTCGTTGTCACCCTCCACTTT. Translated: CASSFTGGVVVTLHF.